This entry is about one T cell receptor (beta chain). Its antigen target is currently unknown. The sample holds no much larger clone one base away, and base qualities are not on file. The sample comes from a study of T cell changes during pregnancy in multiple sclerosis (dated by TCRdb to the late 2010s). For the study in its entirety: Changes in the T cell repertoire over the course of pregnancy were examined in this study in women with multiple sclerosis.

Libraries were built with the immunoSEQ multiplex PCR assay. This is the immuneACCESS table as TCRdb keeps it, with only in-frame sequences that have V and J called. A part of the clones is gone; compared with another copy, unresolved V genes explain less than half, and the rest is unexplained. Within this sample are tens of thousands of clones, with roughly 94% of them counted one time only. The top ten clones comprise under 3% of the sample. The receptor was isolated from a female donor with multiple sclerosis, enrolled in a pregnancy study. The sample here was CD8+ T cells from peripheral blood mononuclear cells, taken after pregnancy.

CDR3 sequence: CASSLEAGGTGELFF. The sequence in DNA is TGTGCCAGCAGCTTAGAGGCGGGGGGCACCGGGGAGCTGTTTTTT. The V gene is TRBV7-6 and the J gene is TRBJ2-2, with TRBD2 matching 8 junction bases. Sequences SGHVS (CDR1) and FNYEAQ (CDR2) are obtained from the germline V gene. The CDR3 sequence holds 15 residues, the cysteine and phenylalanine included. Of all the DNA, just the CDR3 is kept, 45 bases in frame from base 1. Germline trimming: 1 base from V, 4 bases from J; junction bases outside gene matches: 2.